This note documents a single TCR beta chain sequence. Antigen unknown. Described time point: patch test 1, 2 weeks after DPC sensitization. As for treatment: therapeutic diphenylcyclopropenone sensitization with weekly scalp DPC. The entry originates in a study of human T cells and chemical hapten exposure. Study-wide results and limits: Having alopecia, the donors may differ immunologically from healthy people. Compared to controls, expanded TCRs made significantly more large clusters of similar CDR3s.

CDR1 and CDR2 from the germline V gene are SGHNT and YENEEA. The ends were cut back, 5 bases at V and 1 base at J, with 9 bases in the middle. The CDR3 contains 14 residues. In the source study's methods: Ranging from roughly 20,000 to 750,000, TCR counts per sample had a median value of around 91,000. One entry per CDR3 protein results from TCRdb running MiXCR on the RACE reads. In this record, the V and J calls reflect TCRdb's handling and not the investigators' own analysis. The sample includes 180,000 or so distinct CDR3 sequences, approximately 15% seen only once; the top ten take 1.5% to 2%. The chain employs TRBV11-3 and TRBJ2-1; D remains unclear. The sequences come from whole blood, collected in connection with sensitization to the hapten diphenylcyclopropenone (DPC). This TCR was recovered from a woman in her twenties or thirties with alopecia areata. Some clones in this sample may be carry-over from other donors' samples. The CDR3 loop is CASSPQGSYNEQFF. CDR3 DNA: TGTGCCAGCAGCCCACAAGGTTCCTACAATGAGCAGTTCTTC.